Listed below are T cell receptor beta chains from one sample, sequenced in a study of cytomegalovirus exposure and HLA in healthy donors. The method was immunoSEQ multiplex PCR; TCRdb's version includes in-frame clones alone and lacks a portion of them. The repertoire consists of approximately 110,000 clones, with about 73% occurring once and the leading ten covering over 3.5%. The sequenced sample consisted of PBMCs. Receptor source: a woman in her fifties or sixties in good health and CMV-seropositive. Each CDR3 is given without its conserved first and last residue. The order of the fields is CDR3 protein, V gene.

CDR3: ASTGAINYGYT; V: TRBV28
CDR3: ASTWGRMNTEAF; V: TRBV7-2
CDR3: ASSESNRVGGYT; V: TRBV25-1
CDR3: ASSLGRRSTDTQY; V: TRBV27
CDR3: ASSLIKTAVYEQY; V: TRBV7-9
CDR3: ASSRGGGNQPQH; V: TRBV7-2
CDR3: ASSYSTRTGELF; V: TRBV6-5
CDR3: ANTSSGSRTDTQY; V: TRBV10-3
CDR3: ASTGGGGNQPQH; V: TRBV2
CDR3: ASSIWQGDTEAF; V: TRBV19
CDR3: ASSPGWDTAYEQY; V: TRBV7-9
CDR3: ASSGSTGGGQQF; V: TRBV6-1
CDR3: ASSRGNSPLH; V: TRBV5-6
CDR3: ASSWQGVANEKLF; V: TRBV5-6
CDR3: ASSPSQDTTNEKLF; V: TRBV5-1
CDR3: ASSYRRGGYEQY; V: TRBV6-5
CDR3: ASSSSSGACEQY; V: TRBV11-2
CDR3: ASSLSRAVYSDTQY; V: TRBV5-1
CDR3: ASSSQAGDYEQY; V: TRBV5-1
CDR3: ASSLAGQTGMGGYT; V: TRBV5-1
CDR3: ASSLEGTGAYEQY; V: TRBV7-9
CDR3: ASSQQLTGGASIYGYT; V: TRBV4-2
CDR3: ASSDSGGSTDPAQY; V: TRBV6-1
CDR3: SVGGVSGGSMSSYNEQF; V: TRBV29-1
CDR3: ASSLRTGGLETQY; V: TRBV5-1
CDR3: ASSSTGTREQY; V: TRBV5-6
CDR3: ASSPSAGLTNTGELF; V: TRBV7-7
CDR3: ASSIGGGADNEQF; V: TRBV11-3